This TCR beta chain comes out of a study of T cell responses to AZD1222 COVID-19 vaccine. About this clone itself: What it binds is not known.

Method: immunoSEQ multiplex PCR; TCRdb's copy keeps in-frame clones and lacks some. The sample lists 200,000 or so clones; approximately 92% were seen once. Findings and limits, study-wide: The donor cohort was predominantly white British with a female majority, and clonal diversity may have been underestimated. All repertoire sampling was performed exclusively after the peak T cell response. Two doses of AZD1222 preceded a rise in Spike-specific TCR breadth and depth. Mapped onto spike, vaccine-associated CD4 TCRs spanned it and were dominant at 160-218 and 743-854.

This sequence originates from an adult in good health. The sample was peripheral blood, taken on day 0 of AZD1222 vaccination.

The CDR3 loop reads CASSGGPYGYTF. CDR3 DNA sequence: TGTGCCAGCAGCGGGGGCCCCTATGGCTACACCTTC. J is TRBJ1-2 and V is TRBV5-6; D possibly corresponds to TRBD1 (6 bases). The V and J ends lost 4 bases and 4 bases respectively, with 8 bases between them. This CDR3 has 12 residues. CDR1 and CDR2 from the germline V gene are SGHDT and YYEEEE.